This T cell receptor beta chain was identified during a study of spatial heterogeneity in lung cancer. The presence of a unique molecular identifier marked each TCR cDNA molecule. TCRdb processed the 5' RACE reads anew with MiXCR; each CDR3 protein has one entry. The sample gives some 100,000 distinct CDR3 sequences, about 12% of which show up once; about two fifths is in the top ten. Concerning this clonotype itself: A read error may account for a junction end that differs from germline.

As for time point: sample taken at primary tumor resection. Unsorted whole RNA from tumor, nontumor lung or frozen PBMC underwent sequencing. The sequencing used PBMCs, collected at surgery. The source of this sequence is a male donor with early-stage non-small cell lung cancer.

In DNA form, the CDR3 reads TGTGCCAGCAGCCCCCGCACAGCTTCGCCTGATGGCCACACCTTC. The encoded protein is CASSPRTASPDGHTF. This rearrangement joins TRBV9 to TRBJ1-2; D is uncertain. CDR3 length equals 15 residues. Per germline, CDR1 SGDLS and CDR2 YYNGEE.